This T cell receptor (beta chain) stems from a study of cytomegalovirus exposure and HLA in healthy donors. In the study overall: There were 75 million to 95 million unique TCRs (from HLA-typed donors) in an early data release.

CDR1 SGHTA and CDR2 FQGTGA come from the germline V gene. V was pared by 5 bases and J by 0 bases, with 14 bases between. The CDR3 runs to 16 residues. It was with 60 Vbeta and 13 Jbeta primers that the PCR ran. The data were produced by immunoSEQ multiplex PCR, yet TCRdb's version contains in-frame clones alone and is incomplete. In all, the sample yields about 130,000 clones. Sequenced sample: PBMCs. J is TRBJ1-3 and V is TRBV7-3; D might be TRBD1 (5 bases). This TCR was sampled from a man under 40 in good health and CMV-seronegative. This CDR3 reads CASSAGPGSSGNTIYF. In DNA form, the CDR3 reads TGTGCCAGCAGCGCGGGACCGGGAAGCTCTGGAAACACCATATATTTT.